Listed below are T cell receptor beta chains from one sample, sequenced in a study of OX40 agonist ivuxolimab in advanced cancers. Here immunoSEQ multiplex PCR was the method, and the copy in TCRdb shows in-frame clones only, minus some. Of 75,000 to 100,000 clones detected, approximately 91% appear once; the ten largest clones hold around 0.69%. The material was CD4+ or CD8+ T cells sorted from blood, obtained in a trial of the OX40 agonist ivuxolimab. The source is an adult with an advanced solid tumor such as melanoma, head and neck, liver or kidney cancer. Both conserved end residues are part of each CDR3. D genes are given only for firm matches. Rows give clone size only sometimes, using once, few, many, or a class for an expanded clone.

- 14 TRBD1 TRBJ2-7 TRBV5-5 TGTGCCAGCAGCTTGAACAGCCAGGGGGACGAGCAGTACTTC CASSLNSQGDEQYF
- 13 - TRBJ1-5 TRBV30 TGTGCCTGGAGTGTAGCAGGGCGTCAGCCCCAGCATTTT CAWSVAGRQPQHF
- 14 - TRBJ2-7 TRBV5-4 TGTGCCAGCAGCCGGCTATTAGCCCCTCGCGAGCAGTACTTC CASSRLLAPREQYF
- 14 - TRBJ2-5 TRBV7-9 TGTGCCAGCAGCCACAGGGGAGGCCAAGAGACCCAGTACTTC CASSHRGGQETQYF
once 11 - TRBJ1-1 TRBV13 TGTGCCAGCAGCAGGAACACTGAAGCTTTCTTT CASSRNTEAFF
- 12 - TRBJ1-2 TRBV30 TGTGCCTGGAGGGCAGGGGTTGGCGGCTACACCTTC CAWRAGVGGYTF
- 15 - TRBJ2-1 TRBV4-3 TGCGCCAGCAGCCAAGTCGTCCTAGCATCTAATGAGCAGTTCTTC CASSQVVLASNEQFF
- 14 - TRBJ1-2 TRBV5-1 TGCGCCAGCAGCTTGGCGCCGGAGAGGTATGGCTACACCTTC CASSLAPERYGYTF
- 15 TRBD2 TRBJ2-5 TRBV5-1 TGCGCCAGCAGCCTCGGGACTAGCGTACAAGAGACCCAGTACTTC CASSLGTSVQETQYF
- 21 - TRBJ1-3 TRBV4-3 TGCGCCAGCAGCCAAGGGATTAGACTCCGAGATCCGGACCCCTCTGGAAACACCATATATTTT CASSQGIRLRDPDPSGNTIYF
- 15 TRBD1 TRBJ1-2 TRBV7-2 TGTGCCAGCAGCTTGGCGGACAGGGGCGAGGGTGGCTACACCTTC CASSLADRGEGGYTF
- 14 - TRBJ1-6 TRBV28 TGTGCCAGCAGTTCCCCCTTAGATAATTCACCCCTCCACTTT CASSSPLDNSPLHF
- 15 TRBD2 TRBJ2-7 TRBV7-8 TGTGCCAGCAGCTCCCTGAGCGGGATCTTCTACGAGCAGTACTTC CASSSLSGIFYEQYF
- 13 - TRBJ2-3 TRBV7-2 TGTGCCAGCAGCTCCGGACCGACAGATACGCAGTATTTT CASSSGPTDTQYF
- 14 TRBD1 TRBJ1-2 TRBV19 TGTGCCAGTAGGACAACAGGGGGCAACTATGGCTACACCTTC CASRTTGGNYGYTF
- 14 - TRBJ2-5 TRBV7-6 TGTGCCAGCAGCTTATCCGCCGGGGGAGAGACCCAGTACTTC CASSLSAGGETQYF
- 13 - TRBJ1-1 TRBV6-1 TGTGCCAGCAAATTCTCGGGAGGGCCTGAAGCTTTCTTT CASKFSGGPEAFF
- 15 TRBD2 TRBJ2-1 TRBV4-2 TGTGCCAGCAGCCAACTAGCGGGGTCCTACAATGAGCAGTTCTTC CASSQLAGSYNEQFF
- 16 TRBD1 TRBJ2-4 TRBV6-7 TGTGCCAGCATAAAGGCTCTAACAGGGGGTAAAAACATTCAGTACTTC CASIKALTGGKNIQYF
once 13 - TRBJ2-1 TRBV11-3 TGTGCCAGCAGCTTAGGCGGCTTCAATGAGCAGTTCTTC CASSLGGFNEQFF
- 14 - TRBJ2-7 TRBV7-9 TGTGCCAGCAGCTTGACAGCCCTGGAGGGTGAGCAGTACTTC CASSLTALEGEQYF
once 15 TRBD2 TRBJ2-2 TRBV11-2 TGTGCCAGCAGCTTCAGACTAGCCGGGACCGGGGAGCTGTTTTTT CASSFRLAGTGELFF
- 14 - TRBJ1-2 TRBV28 TGTGCCAGCAGTTTATATCGGGCAAGCTATGGCTACACCTTC CASSLYRASYGYTF
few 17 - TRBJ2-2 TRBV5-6 TGTGCCAGCAGCGCCCCTTATGGCGACCTCTACACCGGGGAGCTGTTTTTT CASSAPYGDLYTGELFF
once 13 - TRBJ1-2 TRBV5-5 TGTGCCAGCAGCTTGGGCGAGGGTTGGGGCTACACCTTC CASSLGEGWGYTF
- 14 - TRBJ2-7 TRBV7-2 TGTGCCAGCAGCCCACAGACGGGAATCCACGAGCAGTACTTC CASSPQTGIHEQYF
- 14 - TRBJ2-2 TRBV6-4 TGTGCCAGCAGCTCCTTTATGGCCACCGGGGAGCTGTTTTTT CASSSFMATGELFF
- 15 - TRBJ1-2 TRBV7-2 TGTGCCAGCAGCTCCACTAGGGGGGAAAGCTATGGCTACACCTTC CASSSTRGESYGYTF
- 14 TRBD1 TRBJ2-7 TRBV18 TGTGCCAGCTCACCTGGGACAGGGATGTACGAGCAGTACTTC CASSPGTGMYEQYF
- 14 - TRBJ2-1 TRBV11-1 TGTGCCAGCAGCTTAGCGCCCGTGGGGGACGAAGAGTTCTTC CASSLAPVGDEEFF
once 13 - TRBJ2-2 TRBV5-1 TGCGCCAGCAGTGGAGGGCCCCCCGGGGAGCTGTTTTTT CASSGGPPGELFF
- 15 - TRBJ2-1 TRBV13 TGTGCCAGCAGGGGTGGGGGACCCCGGGACAATGAGCAGTTCTTC CASRGGGPRDNEQFF
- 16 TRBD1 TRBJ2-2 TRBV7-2 TGTGCCAGCAGCTGGCACTCGGGACAGATCACCGGGGAGCTGTTTTTT CASSWHSGQITGELFF
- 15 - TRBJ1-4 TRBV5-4 TGTGCCAGCAGCGGGGGTAGTTCCGGGACCGAAAAACTGTTTTTT CASSGGSSGTEKLFF
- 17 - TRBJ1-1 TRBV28 TGTGCCAGCAGTCTGAGAGGGGTTGTTAAAGGAAACACTGAAGCTTTCTTT CASSLRGVVKGNTEAFF